The next 3 T cell receptor beta chains were all read from a single sample in a study of control samples from healthy donors and cancer patients. Repertoires were generated with immunoSEQ multiplex PCR, while TCRdb's copy carries only in-frame clones and drops some. The data show 190,000 or so clones, roughly 91% seen once. The specimen was blood. The receptors derive from a young man in good health.

In regard to this clone: Other nucleotide sequences from this sample produce the same CDR3. The V gene is TRBV21-1, the J gene TRBJ2-3. TRBV21-1 is tagged as a pseudogene. The CDR3 covers 12 residues. The CDR3, as DNA: TGTGCCAGCAGTCGATGCATGGATACGCAGTATTTT. Its protein is CASSRCMDTQYF.

CDR3 sequence: CASSETGTGLARDTQYF. The CDR3, as DNA: TGTGCCAGCAGTGAGACGGGTACGGGACTAGCAAGAGATACGCAGTATTTT. The chain recombines TRBV2 with TRBJ2-3; 9 nucleotides agree with TRBD2. CDR1 is SNHLY and CDR2 is FYNNEI in the germline V gene. V shed 3 bases and J 5 bases; nucleotides not matched to a gene: 12. The CDR3 consists of 17 residues.

The V and J genes are TRBV12-5 and TRBJ2-1; D unresolved. V shed 2 bases and J shed 5 bases, with 4 bases lying between them. The CDR3 runs 12 residues. Germline V CDR1 and CDR2: LGHNT, FRNRAP. The DNA for the CDR3 is TGTGCTAGTGGTTTGTTTGACAATGAGCAGTTCTTC. This codes for CASGLFDNEQFF.